The 9 T cell receptor beta chains listed next were all sequenced from one sample in a study of monozygotic twins with inflammatory bowel disease. Each CDR3 protein gets one entry in TCRdb, which reprocessed the 5' RACE reads and gives no DNA. This repertoire includes around 380,000 distinct CDR3 sequences. The sequencing input was blood. Receptor source: a human donor with ulcerative colitis or Crohn's disease, or a healthy co-twin of an affected twin (not recorded which).

This CDR3 is CASSGAGVGNQPQHF. The chain has TRBV6-1 and TRBJ1-5; no DNA is available, so the TRBD1 call from TCRdb remains unchecked. The CDR3 totals 15 residues. Germline V gene data show CDR1 as MNHNS and CDR2 as SASEGT.

The chain carries TRBV10-3 and TRBJ1-5; the TRBD1 assignment by TCRdb is unverifiable without DNA. Germline CDR1 is ENHRY and CDR2 is SYGVKD. This CDR3 spans 17 amino acids. CDR3 protein: CAISDYPDTQSNQPQHF.

The V and J genes are TRBV29-1 and TRBJ2-1; the TCRdb call, TRBD1, lacks DNA for checking. Per germline, CDR1 SQVTM and CDR2 ANQGSEA. This CDR3 is built from 12 residues. CDR3 loop: CSVVTPGNEQFF.

This chain links TRBV7-6 with TRBJ2-2. Germline CDR1 SGHVS, CDR2 FNYEAQ. The CDR3 has 14 amino acids. This chain's CDR3 is CASSSTLRTGELFF.

The chain employs TRBV5-1 and TRBJ1-3; TCRdb lists TRBD1, though no DNA is available to test this call. CDR1 and CDR2 (germline): SGHRS, YFSETQ. The CDR3 extends over 14 amino acids. The chain's CDR3 is CASRPEGSGNTIYF.

The chain employs TRBV7-2 and TRBJ2-3. This CDR3 has 12 residues. Germline assignment: CDR1 SGHTA and CDR2 FQGNSA. The CDR3 spells CASSLRAEVRYF.

The V and J genes are TRBV20-1 and TRBJ1-1; TCRdb calls TRBD1, which cannot be checked without DNA. Per the germline V gene, CDR1 is DFQATT and CDR2 is SNEGSKA (reference sequence). The CDR3 extends over 14 amino acids. The CDR3 protein is CSAGHRGMNTEAFF.

The rearrangement uses TRBV10-3 and TRBJ2-1; TCRdb indicates TRBD2, and absent DNA this call remains unverified. The V gene's germline CDR1 is ENHRY and CDR2 SYGVKD. The CDR3 extends over 15 amino acids. The CDR3 region is CAISESSLAANEQFF.

The chain recombines TRBV7-2 with TRBJ2-7; TCRdb designates TRBD1, a call that cannot be tested without DNA. This CDR3 has 16 amino acids. Germline CDR1 SGHTA, CDR2 FQGNSA. The CDR3 region is CASSLGGAGTVYEQYF. Full variable domain (missing parts from reference TRBV7-2 and TRBJ2-7): GAGVSQSPSNKVTEKGKDVELRCDPISGHTALYWYRQSLGQGLEFLIYFQGNSAPDKSGLPSDRFSAERTGGSVSTLTIQRTQQEDSAVYLCASSLGGAGTVYEQYFGPGTRLTVT.